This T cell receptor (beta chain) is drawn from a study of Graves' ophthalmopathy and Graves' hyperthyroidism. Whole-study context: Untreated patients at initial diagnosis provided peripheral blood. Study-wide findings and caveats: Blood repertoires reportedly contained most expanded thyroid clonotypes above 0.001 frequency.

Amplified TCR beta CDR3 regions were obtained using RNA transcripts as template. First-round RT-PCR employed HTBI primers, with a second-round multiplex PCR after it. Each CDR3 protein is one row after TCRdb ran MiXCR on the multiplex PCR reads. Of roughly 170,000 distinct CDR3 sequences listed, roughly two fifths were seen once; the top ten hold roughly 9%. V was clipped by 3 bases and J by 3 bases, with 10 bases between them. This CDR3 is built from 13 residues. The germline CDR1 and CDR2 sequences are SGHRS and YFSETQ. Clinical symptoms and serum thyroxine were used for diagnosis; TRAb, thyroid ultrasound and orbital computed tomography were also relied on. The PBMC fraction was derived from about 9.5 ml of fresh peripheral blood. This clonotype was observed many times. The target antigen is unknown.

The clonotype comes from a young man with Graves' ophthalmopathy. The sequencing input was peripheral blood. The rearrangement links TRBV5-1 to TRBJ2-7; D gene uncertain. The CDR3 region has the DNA TGCGCCAGCAGCTCACCGGACGTCTACGAGCAGTACTTC. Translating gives CASSSPDVYEQYF.